Listed below are T cell receptor beta chains from one sample, sequenced in a study of blood T cell repertoires in COVID-19. Produced via immunoSEQ multiplex PCR; TCRdb's table is partial and in-frame only. The sample yields 200,000 to 250,000 clones, approximately 87% seen once. Input material: peripheral blood. The origin of the receptors is a man between 60 and 75 years old with acute or convalescent COVID-19. The CDR3 runs from the conserved cysteine through the conserved F or W. The order of the fields is D gene, clone size, J gene, CDR3 length, V gene, CDR3 protein. D genes are given only for firm matches. Some rows mark clone size as missing; the rest say once, few, many or name a class of expanded clone.

- | once | TRBJ1-2 | 11 | TRBV10-3 | CAISGDYGYTF
TRBD1 | - | TRBJ1-6 | 15 | TRBV28 | CASSFPGGRNSPLHF
TRBD1 | - | TRBJ2-7 | 15 | TRBV4-3 | CASSYSGTGEYEQYF
TRBD2 | few | TRBJ2-7 | 16 | TRBV12-5 | CASGAWGLAGAYEQYF
- | - | TRBJ1-6 | 14 | TRBV27 | CASSSTARNSPLHF
- | - | TRBJ1-6 | 13 | TRBV28 | CASKSRDNSPLHF
TRBD1 | - | TRBJ1-2 | 14 | TRBV10-3 | CAISDTDRGHGYTF
- | - | TRBJ2-2 | 13 | TRBV14 | CASSRATTGELFF
TRBD1 | - | TRBJ1-2 | 17 | TRBV4-1 | CASSQDMIGGASYGYTF
TRBD2 | - | TRBJ2-7 | 19 | TRBV7-2 | CASSSGTSGRWSNSYEQYF
- | - | TRBJ1-2 | 13 | TRBV5-4 | CASSLARNYGYTF
- | - | TRBJ1-5 | 17 | TRBV27 | CASRSRDISYSNQPQHF
- | - | TRBJ1-6 | 14 | TRBV4-3 | CASSQDTRGSPLHF
TRBD2 | few | TRBJ2-1 | 16 | TRBV4-2 | CASSQGASGTLNEQFF
- | - | TRBJ2-7 | 15 | TRBV9 | CASSVEMGSPYEQYF